One sample yielded the 28 T cell receptor beta chains listed below, sequenced in a study of T cells in Graves' hyperthyroidism and ophthalmopathy. It was RNA transcripts that yielded the amplified TCR beta CDR3 regions. Carried out on the TCR CDR3, a first-round RT-PCR used the HTBI primer set. TCRdb called the multiplex PCR reads again in MiXCR, with one record for every CDR3 protein. The sample yields under 400,000 distinct CDR3 sequences, approximately 25% seen once. Sample: blood. These receptors all come from a man aged 50 to 59 with Graves' hyperthyroidism.

This clonotype has only a few counts. The J gene is TRBJ1-1, the V gene TRBV10-3; tentative D call: TRBD1 (6 bases). Per germline, CDR1 ENHRY and CDR2 SYGVKD. V shed 6 bases and J shed 1 base, with 12 bases lying between them. The CDR3 runs 14 residues. This CDR3 reads CAIRRDKSNTEAFF. CDR3 nucleotides: TGTGCCATCAGACGGGACAAATCGAACACTGAAGCTTTCTTT.

V and J are TRBV10-3 and TRBJ2-7; 11 nucleotides agree with TRBD1. The CDR3 is made up of 14 amino acids. The J segment lost 3 bases and the V segment lost 8 bases, leaving 6 bases of the junction unmatched. Germline assignment: CDR1 ENHRY and CDR2 SYGVKD. For the CDR3, the DNA is TGTGCCATCGGTTCCGGGACAGGGGGCTACGAGCAGTACTTC. Translation: CAIGSGTGGYEQYF.

There are a few counts of this clonotype. This chain uses TRBV19 with TRBJ1-1; D is ambiguous. The CDR3 spans 17 residues. Germline CDR1 reads LNHDA; CDR2 reads SQIVND (reference sequence). The V and J ends lost 4 bases and 0 bases respectively, with 18 bases between them. The DNA for the CDR3 is TGTGCCAGTAGTACATCTTCTGCTGGGTTTATGAACACTGAAGCTTTCTTT. Translating gives CASSTSSAGFMNTEAFF.

This clonotype was found a few times. V gene TRBV2 combines with J gene TRBJ1-1; TRBD1 agrees at 8 bases. Per germline, CDR1 SNHLY and CDR2 FYNNEI. The CDR3 has 15 amino acids. The trim removed 11 bases at V and 5 bases at J, leaving 16 bases unmatched. Here the CDR3 DNA reads TGTGCCGGAAAAGGGGACATGCAGGGGGCTACTGAAGCTTTCTTT. Translating it yields CAGKGDMQGATEAFF.

This clonotype has only a few counts. The chain is built from TRBV5-1 and TRBJ2-7; 8 bases are shared with TRBD1. The trim removed 5 bases at V and 3 bases at J, leaving 10 bases unmatched. CDR1 is SGHRS and CDR2 is YFSETQ in the germline V gene. The CDR3 totals 15 residues. The CDR3 loop reads CASSFGQGLIYEQYF. CDR3 DNA sequence: TGCGCCAGCAGTTTTGGACAGGGCTTAATCTACGAGCAGTACTTC.

The sample holds many counts of this clonotype. The gene calls are TRBV7-3 and TRBJ2-1; D is unresolved. The CDR3 spans 13 residues. V was clipped by 0 bases and J by 4 bases, with 4 bases between them. Germline CDR1 is SGHTA and CDR2 is FQGTGA. The CDR3 DNA reads as TGTGCCAGCAGCTTAACCGAATACAATGAGCAGTTCTTC. This encodes CASSLTEYNEQFF.

This sequence joins TRBV2 and TRBJ1-3, with no clear D. The CDR3 is made up of 15 amino acids. Trimming took 5 bases from V and 1 from J, leaving 12 bases between them. Germline lookup yields CDR1 SNHLY and CDR2 FYNNEI. Here the CDR3 DNA reads TGTGCCAGCAGTTTCGGATCGGGATCTGGAAACACCATATATTTT. This encodes CASSFGSGSGNTIYF.

The CDR3 region has the DNA TGTGCCAGCACCTTCAGAGAGACCCAGTACTTC. It translates to CASTFRETQYF. The chain has TRBV6-2 or TRBV6-3 and TRBJ2-5, with D unresolved. Deletions cut 7 bases from V and 4 bases from J, with 7 bases between. This CDR3 region has 11 residues. Germline lookup yields CDR1 MNHEY and CDR2 SVGEGT.

In this sample, this clonotype turned up a few times. V is TRBV24-1 and J is TRBJ2-2; D perhaps matches TRBD1 (5 bases). Trimming pared 11 bases from V and 0 bases from J, leaving 9 bases between. The CDR3 is made up of 13 amino acids. Germline lookup yields CDR1 KGHDR and CDR2 SFDVKD. CDR3 loop: CAIMGPNTGELFF. The CDR3 DNA reads TGTGCCATAATGGGGCCGAACACCGGGGAGCTGTTTTTT.

V is TRBV29-1 and J is TRBJ1-2; D perhaps matches TRBD1 (5 bases). The V end lost 6 bases, the J end lost 6 bases, and 14 bases lay between the germline ends. CDR1 and CDR2 from the germline V gene are SQVTM and ANQGSEA. This CDR3 has 12 residues. The CDR3 here is CSVNTVRDGYTF. The CDR3 DNA reads TGCAGCGTAAACACAGTCAGGGATGGCTACACCTTC.

The chain is built from TRBV19 and TRBJ1-5; 11 nucleotides agree with TRBD1. CDR1 and CDR2 from the germline V gene are LNHDA and SQIVND (reference sequence). CDR3 length equals 16 residues. The V gene end was trimmed by 3 bases and the J gene end by 3 bases; junction bases not matched to a gene: 4. CDR3 in amino acids: CASSMGTGGSNQPQHF. Here the CDR3 DNA reads TGTGCCAGTAGTATGGGGACAGGGGGGTCCAATCAGCCCCAGCATTTT.

V gene TRBV20-1 combines with J gene TRBJ2-5, with 7 positions matching TRBD1. Germline V CDR1 and CDR2: DFQATT, SNEGSKA (reference sequence). Trimming at V came to 3 bases and at J to 4 bases, leaving 8 bases not matched to a gene. The CDR3 is made up of 14 amino acids. CDR3 sequence reads: CSASAGTVGETQYF. The CDR3 coding sequence is TGCAGTGCTAGTGCCGGGACAGTTGGAGAGACCCAGTACTTC.

A few counts support this clonotype. The chain employs TRBV10-3 and TRBJ2-5; 9 positions agree with TRBD2. The germline V gene encodes CDR1 ENHRY and CDR2 SYGVKD. V lost 5 bases, J lost 3 bases, and 7 bases stayed unmatched. The CDR3 has 15 residues. CDR3 nucleotides: TGTGCCATCAGTAAAAGACTAGCGGTCGAAGAGACCCAGTACTTC. This encodes CAISKRLAVEETQYF.

This clonotype was recorded many times. This chain connects TRBV6-1 to TRBJ1-1; D gene ambiguous. The germline V and J ends were trimmed by 6 bases and 1 base, with 9 bases remaining between them. Germline CDR1 and CDR2: MNHNS and SASEGT. This CDR3 spans 13 amino acids. The CDR3 reads CASSHLGNTEAFF. In DNA, the CDR3 is TGTGCCAGCAGCCACTTAGGGAACACTGAAGCTTTCTTT.

This clonotype was detected ten times or more. V is TRBV12-3 or TRBV12-4 and J is TRBJ1-1; D remains ambiguous. Between the trimmed V and J ends, which lost 0 bases and 1 base, there was a span of 6 bases. The CDR3 spans 14 residues. The CDR3 is CASSLALRNTEAFF. For the CDR3, the DNA is TGTGCCAGCAGTTTAGCGCTCAGGAACACTGAAGCTTTCTTT.

This clonotype was recorded a few times. The chain employs TRBV27 and TRBJ1-1, with D hard to call. The CDR3 spans 13 residues. Trimming took off 4 bases at V and 3 bases at J, with 9 bases between the two ends. Germline V gene data show CDR1 as MNHEY and CDR2 as SMNVEV (reference sequence). The CDR3 loop is CASSYILDTEAFF. For the CDR3, the DNA is TGTGCCAGCAGTTACATACTTGACACTGAAGCTTTCTTT.

This rearrangement joins TRBV27 to TRBJ2-7; no firm D call. The assigned J gene may be wrong: the sequence end matches TRBJ2-1 better. This CDR3 region has 14 residues. Per germline, CDR1 MNHEY and CDR2 SMNVEV (reference sequence). CDR3 in DNA: TGTGCCAGCAGTTTATCCAGGAATAACTACGAGCAGTTCTTC. Amino acids: CASSLSRNNYEQFF.

V gene TRBV5-6 combines with J gene TRBJ2-7; no definite D call. Trimming took off 5 bases at V and 3 bases at J, with 12 bases between the two ends. Germline V gene sequence: CDR1 SGHDT, CDR2 YYEEEE. CDR3 length: 13 residues. The CDR3 reads CASSSDGIYEQYF. For the CDR3, the DNA is TGTGCCAGCAGTTCGGACGGAATCTACGAGCAGTACTTC.

This clonotype was seen more than once but under ten times. This sequence joins TRBV11-2 and TRBJ2-5; D gene unclear. This CDR3 contains 14 residues. Per the germline V gene, CDR1 is SGHAT and CDR2 is FQNNGV. Trimming stripped 1 base from V and 2 bases from J, with 8 bases between. CDR3 nucleotides: TGTGCCAGCAGCTTAGCTGTCAGACAAGAGACCCAGTACTTC. Amino acids: CASSLAVRQETQYF. Drawing the rest from reference TRBV11-2 and TRBJ2-5, the complete variable domain is EAGVAQSPRYKIIEKRQSVAFWCNPISGHATLYWYQQILGQGPKLLIQFQNNGVVDDSQLPKDRFSAERLKGVDSTLKIQPAKLEDSAVYLCASSLAVRQETQYFGPGTRLLVL.

This clonotype was seen a few times. CDR3 sequence reads: CASSLALGYGQAYEQYF. The CDR3 bases are TGCGCCAGCAGCTTGGCCCTCGGATACGGACAGGCCTACGAGCAGTACTTC. V gene TRBV5-1 combines with J gene TRBJ2-7; 7 bases are a match to TRBD1. The junction had 11 bases not matched to a gene; V was cut back by 0 bases and J by 2 bases. The CDR3 runs to 17 residues. CDR1 is SGHRS and CDR2 is YFSETQ in the germline V gene.

This clonotype was seen many times. The rearrangement links TRBV10-1 to TRBJ2-1; D not certain. The CDR3 is 13 amino acids. V lost 2 bases to trimming and J lost 4 bases, with 6 bases between them. Germline V gene sequence: CDR1 WNHNN, CDR2 SYGVQD (reference sequence). For the CDR3, the DNA is TGCGCCAGCAGTGAGAGTCCGTACAATGAGCAGTTCTTC. This gives the protein CASSESPYNEQFF.

The chain has TRBV19 and TRBJ1-5; 8 positions agree with TRBD1. Germline V lookup: CDR1 LNHDA, CDR2 SQIVND (reference sequence). Trimming at V came to 7 bases and at J to 5 bases, leaving 22 bases not matched to a gene. This CDR3 has 19 amino acids. As DNA, the CDR3 is TGTGCCAGTAAAGCGGCGGAGGTGACAGGGGTAAGGCATCATCAGCCCCAGCATTTT. Protein: CASKAAEVTGVRHHQPQHF.

V usage is TRBV20-1 and J usage is TRBJ2-2; TRBD2 matches 14 bases. The CDR3 runs 15 residues. Germline V lookup: CDR1 DFQATT, CDR2 SNEGSKA (reference sequence). J was trimmed by 8 bases and V by 1 base; bases with no gene match: 3. In DNA form, the CDR3 reads TGCAGTGCTAGAGCAGGACTAGCGGGAGGTGGGGAGCTGTTTTTT. It encodes CSARAGLAGGGELFF.

The rearrangement links TRBV20-1 to TRBJ2-7, with 9 bases lining up with TRBD2. Trimming cost V 8 bases and J 4 bases; bases outside gene matches: 9. CDR1 and CDR2 (germline): DFQATT, SNEGSKA (reference sequence). This CDR3 contains 13 residues. The CDR3 loop is CSMASGIGYEQYF. The CDR3 DNA sequence: TGCAGTATGGCTAGCGGGATTGGGTACGAGCAGTACTTC.

This clonotype was detected only a few times. The V gene is TRBV20-1, the J gene TRBJ2-3; 8 positions agree with TRBD2. The germline gives CDR1 DFQATT, CDR2 SNEGSKA (reference sequence). CDR3 length equals 16 residues. Unmatched junction bases numbered 5, after V lost 0 bases and J lost 0 bases. CDR3 in amino acids: CSAREERGTSTDTQYF. The CDR3 DNA sequence: TGCAGTGCTAGAGAGGAGCGGGGGACTAGCACAGATACGCAGTATTTT.

The chain recombines TRBV10-3 with TRBJ2-3; D remains unclear. The V end lost 4 bases, the J end lost 3 bases, and 8 bases lay between the germline ends. The CDR3 runs 13 residues. The germline CDR1 and CDR2 sequences are ENHRY and SYGVKD. CDR3 amino acids: CAISGRQTDTQYF. CDR3 DNA sequence: TGTGCCATCAGTGGGAGACAAACAGATACGCAGTATTTT.

The chain employs TRBV6-1 and TRBJ2-7, with D possibly TRBD1 on 6 matching bases. This CDR3 has 17 residues. V lost 3 bases and J lost 4, with 22 bases in between. The germline V gene encodes CDR1 MNHNS and CDR2 SASEGT. CDR3 residues: CASSDGGYLETKYEQYF. The CDR3, as DNA: TGTGCCAGCAGTGATGGGGGCTATTTAGAGACAAAATACGAGCAGTACTTC.

Only one count was recorded for this clonotype. This chain links TRBV27 with TRBJ2-5; 10 bases map to TRBD2. CDR3 length equals 17 residues. Losses at the gene ends were 4 bases for V and 3 bases for J; bases not matched to a gene: 11. CDR1 and CDR2 (germline): MNHEY, SMNVEV (reference sequence). The CDR3 bases are TGTGCCAGCAGTTCCAGACTAGCGGGCGGGACAGAAGAGACCCAGTACTTC. Its translation is CASSSRLAGGTEETQYF.